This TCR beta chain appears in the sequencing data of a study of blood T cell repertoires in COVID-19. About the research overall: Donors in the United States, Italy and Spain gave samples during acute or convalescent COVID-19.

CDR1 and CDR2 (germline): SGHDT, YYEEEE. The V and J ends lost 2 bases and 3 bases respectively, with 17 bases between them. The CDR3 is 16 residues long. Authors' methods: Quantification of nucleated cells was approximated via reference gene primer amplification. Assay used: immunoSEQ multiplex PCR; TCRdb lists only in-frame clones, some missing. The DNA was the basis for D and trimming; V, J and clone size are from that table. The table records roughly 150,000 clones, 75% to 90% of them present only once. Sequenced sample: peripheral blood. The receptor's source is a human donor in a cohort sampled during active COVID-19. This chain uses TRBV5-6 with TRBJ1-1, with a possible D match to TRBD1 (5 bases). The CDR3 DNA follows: TGTGCCAGCAGCTTAATACCAGGGAACGCGGACACTGAAGCTTTCTTT. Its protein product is CASSLIPGNADTEAFF.